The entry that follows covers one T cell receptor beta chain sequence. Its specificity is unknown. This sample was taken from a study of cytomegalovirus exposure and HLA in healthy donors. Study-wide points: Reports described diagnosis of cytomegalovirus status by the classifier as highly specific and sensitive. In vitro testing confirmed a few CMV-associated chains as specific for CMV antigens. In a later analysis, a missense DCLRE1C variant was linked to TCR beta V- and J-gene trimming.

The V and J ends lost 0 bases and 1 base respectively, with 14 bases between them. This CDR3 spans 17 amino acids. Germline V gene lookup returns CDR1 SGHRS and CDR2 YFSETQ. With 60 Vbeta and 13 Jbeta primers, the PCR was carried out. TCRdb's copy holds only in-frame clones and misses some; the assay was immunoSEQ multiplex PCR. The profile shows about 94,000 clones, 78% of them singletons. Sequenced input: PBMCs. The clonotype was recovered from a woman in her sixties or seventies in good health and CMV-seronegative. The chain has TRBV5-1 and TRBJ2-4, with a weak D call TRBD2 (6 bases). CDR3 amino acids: CASSLGFGSMAKNIQYF. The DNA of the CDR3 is TGCGCCAGCAGCTTGGGGTTCGGGAGTATGGCCAAAAACATTCAGTACTTC.